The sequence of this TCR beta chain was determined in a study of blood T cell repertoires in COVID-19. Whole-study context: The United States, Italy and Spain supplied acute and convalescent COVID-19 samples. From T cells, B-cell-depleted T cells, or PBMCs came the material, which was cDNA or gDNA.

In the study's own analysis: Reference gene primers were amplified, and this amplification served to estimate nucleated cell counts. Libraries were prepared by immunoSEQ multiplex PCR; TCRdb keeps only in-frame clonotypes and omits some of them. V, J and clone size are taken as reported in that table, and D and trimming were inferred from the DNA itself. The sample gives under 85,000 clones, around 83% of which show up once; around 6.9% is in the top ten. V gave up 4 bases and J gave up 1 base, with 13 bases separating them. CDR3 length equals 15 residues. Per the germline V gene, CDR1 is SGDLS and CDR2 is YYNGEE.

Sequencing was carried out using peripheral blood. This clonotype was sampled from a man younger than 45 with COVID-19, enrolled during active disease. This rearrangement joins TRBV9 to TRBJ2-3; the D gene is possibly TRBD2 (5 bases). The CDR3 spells CASSLLARGTDTQYF. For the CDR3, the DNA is TGTGCCAGCAGCCTTTTAGCGAGAGGCACAGATACGCAGTATTTT.